The text below deals with one TCR beta chain. This clonotype was observed a handful of times. The antigen this receptor binds is unknown. Base qualities are not provided; no much larger clone lies one nucleotide away. The 40 or so donors, aged about 6 to 100 years, were systemically healthy Caucasian individuals from Russia. Each donor gave ten milliliters of peripheral blood, drawn into EDTA-treated Vacutainer tubes. Ficoll-Paque density-gradient centrifugation was used to isolate PBMCs, with at least 7 million obtained per sample. Total RNA was extracted from PBMCs with Trizol reagent, with at least 5.5 micrograms obtained per sample. The percentages of naive CD45RAhigh/CD27high T cells were determined by flow cytometry on a PBMC aliquot from every donor. This specimen comes from a study of blood T cells in healthy people across ages (dated by TCRdb to 2014 to 2015). At the level of the whole study: In model experiments, roughly one uniquely barcoded TCR beta cDNA molecule per two T cells was captured by template switching. The study analyzed two additional independent replicas of 1 million unique cDNA reads from the same blood draw for two donors, one aged 18 to 29 and one aged 80 or older. Four age groups were formed from the donors: young (average approximately 15 years), middle-aged (approximately 41), aged (around 62) and long-lived (around 82). Using deep sequencing normalized with unique cDNA molecular identifiers, the study measured how TCR beta repertoire diversity changes with age. To avoid experimental bias, donors of different ages were spread randomly across the sequencing lanes.

V gives up 3 bases and J gives up 1 base, and the segment between their germline ends measures 19 bases. CDR1 and CDR2 were assigned from the germline V gene as ENHRY and SYGVKD. From its cysteine to its phenylalanine, the CDR3 spans 19 amino acids. Just CDR3 DNA is preserved here, 57 bases in frame from base 1. The study at large found these results: Observed TCR beta diversity correlated strongly with the percentage of naive T cells measured by flow cytometry. Bulk unsorted PBMC profiling prevented conclusive comparison of naive and antigen-experienced compartments. Donor CMV infection status was unknown, potentially confounding age-related changes in expanded clonotypes. Observed TCR beta diversity per million T cells fell roughly linearly with age, and a significant reduction was already apparent by age roughly 41. The long-lived group showed more naive CD4+ T cells, fewer expanded clones and increased TCR diversity than the aged group, suggesting age selection. Estimates of total diversity based on one million sequenced T cells were regarded as lower bounds and as underestimates.

Library preparation employed 5' RACE. Sequencing took place on an Illumina HiSeq 2500. A second 7 to 11 cycle PCR used a sample-barcoded 5' primer and a J-beta primer mix. A template-switch 5' adaptor carrying 12 random nucleotides introduced a unique molecular identifier onto each TCR beta cDNA molecule. Each sample yielded at least 3 million CDR3-containing paired-end reads. The Mint cDNA synthesis kit, primed by a TRBC-specific oligonucleotide, was used to synthesize first-strand cDNA from all RNA. Following uracil-DNA glycosylase treatment, all cDNA underwent a first 18-cycle PCR with the universal primers M1SS and BC2_uni_R. The source study handled its data this way. For normalization, 1 million high-quality reads were randomly selected from each sample, with every read carrying a distinct molecular identifier. Instead of being binned into consensus sequences, reads that shared molecular identifiers were thrown out. MiTCR, run with a Q25 quality threshold and the strictest error-elimination algorithm, handled CDR3 identification, clonotype clustering and error correction. A nonparametric unseen species model with Euler transformation was used to estimate lower-bound total TCR beta diversity. TCRdb reprocessing: public reads trimmed at Q25 with fastp, clones called with MiXCR, in-frame beta chains kept. CDR3 protein duplicates are merged, each entry listing the most common genes and DNA. Here the V and J calls rest on TCRdb's processing, not on the authors' analysis. This sample gives around 990,000 distinct CDR3 sequences in total; roughly two fifths of them show up just once. About an eighth of the sample rests with the top ten.

The specimen sequenced was blood. The chain couples TRBV10-3 to TRBJ2-6; the D segment could be TRBD2, given 7 matching bases. This TCR was sampled from a young man in good health. The CDR3 region has the sequence CAISDPQGRDTSGANVLTF. Here is the DNA: TGTGCCATCAGTGACCCACAAGGGAGGGACACTTCTGGGGCCAACGTCCTGACTTTC.